This paragraph reports one T cell receptor (beta chain). This specimen belongs to a study of blood T cell repertoires in COVID-19. Study background: Acute and convalescent COVID-19 specimens originated in the United States, Italy and Spain.

Only in-frame clones appear in the TCRdb table, and some are missing; sequencing was by immunoSEQ multiplex PCR. The table shows fewer than 180,000 clones, with 75% to 90% occurring only once. Germline V gene sequence: CDR1 MNHEY, CDR2 SVGAGI. V was clipped by 4 bases and J by 11 bases; unmatched bases: 16. The CDR3 length is 16 residues. Source material: peripheral blood. The clonotype was recovered from a woman aged 55-69 years with active or convalescent COVID-19. The chain joins TRBV6-5 to TRBJ2-2; 7 nucleotides match TRBD2. The DNA of the CDR3 is TGTGCCAGCAGTTTGACTTACACCGGGGGGAGCGGAGAGCTGTTTTTT. Protein product: CASSLTYTGGSGELFF.